This T cell receptor (beta chain) was retrieved from a study of blood T cell repertoires in COVID-19. Data came from immunoSEQ multiplex PCR; TCRdb stores just in-frame clones and leaves some out. The sample contains almost 250,000 clones, around nine tenths of which appear only once. This CDR3 contains 13 residues. V was pared by 6 bases and J by 5 bases, with 11 bases between. This clonotype originated in a woman aged 60-70 years who had recovered from COVID-19. The chain joins TRBV12-3 or TRBV12-4 to TRBJ1-5, with D perhaps matching TRBD1 (5 bases). Sequenced: peripheral blood. The CDR3 region is CASSLQGYQPQHF. CDR3 DNA: TGTGCCAGCAGCCTCCAGGGCTATCAGCCCCAGCATTTT.